This entry concerns a single TCR beta chain. What it recognizes is unknown. The assay used deep level. Using immunoSEQ multiplex PCR, the repertoire was profiled, and TCRdb retains in-frame clones only, with some absent. The sample has around 1,900,000 clones, approximately 92% seen once. This entry comes from a study of shared clonotypes between healthy human individuals. Study-level points and caveats: Richness estimates generally favored naive over memory subsets.

Naive-designated CD8 cells lacked CD45RO, were positively enriched for CCR7, and omitted terminally differentiated effector memory CD45RA+ cells. The CDR3 spans 13 residues. The V and J ends lost 3 bases and 2 bases respectively, with 5 bases between them. Germline values: CDR1 PRHDT, CDR2 FYEKMQ (reference sequence). This TCR came from a man aged 18-30 years in good health. Some clones in this sample may be carry-over from other donors' samples. The sample was naive CD8+ T cells from PBMCs. J is TRBJ2-1 and V is TRBV13; D is unresolved. CDR3 nucleotides: TGTGCCAGCAGCTTCCTGACCTACAATGAGCAGTTCTTC. As protein: CASSFLTYNEQFF.